These T cell receptor beta chains were read from a single sample in a study of shared clonotypes between healthy human individuals. Assay: immunoSEQ multiplex PCR; the TCRdb copy retains only in-frame clones and omits some. The sample includes about 490,000 clones, 70% to 80% of them seen just once. The specimen was PBMCs. Every receptor here comes from a woman between 40 and 50 years old in good health. Some clones in this sample may be carry-over from other donors' samples. Each CDR3 is given with its conserved first and last residue. The D gene is left open where the match is weak. Some rows mark clone size as missing; the rest say once, few, many or name a class of expanded clone.

length	J	size	V	D	DNA	CDR3
14	TRBJ2-4	.	TRBV29-1	.	TGCAGCGTTGATGGGGGCCCTTTGGGGAACATTCAGTACTTC	CSVDGGPLGNIQYF
15	TRBJ2-7	.	TRBV5-4	TRBD1	TGTGCCAGCAGCTTGGGACAGGGGGTAGCCTACGAGCAGTACTTC	CASSLGQGVAYEQYF
15	TRBJ2-7	.	TRBV25-1	TRBD1	TGTGCCAGCAGTAGCGCCGGGACAGGGGACTACGAGCAGTACTTC	CASSSAGTGDYEQYF
12	TRBJ2-3	.	TRBV7-2	.	TGTGCCAGCAGACCTGCCGCAGATACGCAGTATTTT	CASRPAADTQYF
15	TRBJ2-7	few	TRBV27	TRBD1	TGTGCCAGCAGTTTAGGGGCAGGGGGCATCTACGAGCAGTACTTC	CASSLGAGGIYEQYF
15	TRBJ2-1	.	TRBV6-4	TRBD1	TGTGCCAGCAGTGACGCGGGACAGGGGTTAAATGAGCAGTTCTTC	CASSDAGQGLNEQFF
14	TRBJ2-2	.	TRBV6-1	TRBD1	TGTGCCAGCAGGGGACAGGGAGGCACCGGGGAGCTGTTTTTT	CASRGQGGTGELFF
16	TRBJ2-1	.	TRBV29-1	.	TGCAGCGTTGAAGGCCCCCAGGGGGGTTCGGCCAATGAGCAGTTCTTC	CSVEGPQGGSANEQFF
13	TRBJ2-7	.	TRBV6-6	.	TGTGCCAGCAGTTACTCGGGTGTATACGAGCAGTACTTC	CASSYSGVYEQYF
15	TRBJ2-3	.	TRBV28	TRBD2	TGTGCCAGCAGTTTGCTTAGCGGGGGGACAGATACGCAGTATTTT	CASSLLSGGTDTQYF
14	TRBJ2-3	.	TRBV21-1	.	TGTGCCAGCAGCAAAGTCGTAGCAGCAGATACGCAGTATTTT	CASSKVVAADTQYF
16	TRBJ1-1	.	TRBV18	.	TGTGCCAGCTCACCACCAACAGGCTTAGCCCTCGGAGAGTCTTTCTTT	CASSPPTGLALGESFF
16	TRBJ2-1	.	TRBV15	.	TGTGCCACCAGCAGAGTGGACGACCTGCTCTACAATGAGCAGTTCTTC	CATSRVDDLLYNEQFF
15	TRBJ2-5	few	TRBV9	.	TGTGCCAGCAGCGCTAGATCCAGAGCCCGGGAGACCCAGTACTTC	CASSARSRARETQYF
17	TRBJ1-3	.	TRBV2	.	TGTGCCAGCAGTGAATTTGGACAACCGGCCTCTGGAAACACCATATATTTT	CASSEFGQPASGNTIYF
14	TRBJ1-6	once	TRBV5-4	.	TGTGCCAGCAGCCCGAGGACAGATAATTCACCCCTCCACTTT	CASSPRTDNSPLHF
14	TRBJ2-1	.	TRBV11-2	TRBD1	TGTGCCAGCAGCAAGGACAGGGGAAGGAATGAGCAGTTCTTC	CASSKDRGRNEQFF
14	TRBJ2-7	once	TRBV28	TRBD1	TGTGCCAGCAGGTCACAGGGGACGGCGGGTGAGCAGTACTTC	CASRSQGTAGEQYF
15	TRBJ1-2	.	TRBV12-5	TRBD1	TGTGCTAGTGGTTTGGTCCGGACAGGGGATAAGGGCTACACCTTC	CASGLVRTGDKGYTF
16	TRBJ2-3	few	TRBV10-3	TRBD2	TGTGCCACCCTTACTAGCGGGAGGGCCGGGGCAGATACGCAGTATTTT	CATLTSGRAGADTQYF
16	TRBJ2-6	.	TRBV5-1	TRBD2	TGCGCCAGCGGCGAAGCGGGAGGGCCTGGGGCCAACGTCCTGACTTTC	CASGEAGGPGANVLTF
16	TRBJ2-7	.	TRBV28	TRBD2	TGTGCCAGCAGTACAGGGACTAGCGGGAGAATTTACGAGCAGTACTTC	CASSTGTSGRIYEQYF
18	TRBJ2-4	few	TRBV28	TRBD2	TGTGCCAGCACCCCCTGGACTAGCGGGAATAGGGGCAAAAACATTCAGTACTTC	CASTPWTSGNRGKNIQYF
14	TRBJ2-7	few	TRBV5-1	TRBD1	TGCGCCAGCAGCCAACTGACAGGGCAGTACGAGCAGTACTTC	CASSQLTGQYEQYF
14	TRBJ1-2	.	TRBV7-3	.	TGTGCCAGCAGCTTAACGGGTCCTAACTATGGCTACACCTTC	CASSLTGPNYGYTF
15	TRBJ2-1	many	TRBV4-1	TRBD2	TGCGCCAGCAGCCTTCTAGCGGGAGTAGGAAATGAGCAGTTCTTC	CASSLLAGVGNEQFF
14	TRBJ2-7	.	TRBV6-6	TRBD2	TGTGCCAGCAGAACGACTAGCGGAGGCTACGAGCAGTACTTC	CASRTTSGGYEQYF
14	TRBJ1-1	.	TRBV6-4	TRBD1	TGTGCCAGCAGTAAGACAGGGATGAACACTGAAGCTTTCTTT	CASSKTGMNTEAFF
17	TRBJ2-7	.	TRBV6-1	TRBD1	TGTGCCAGCAGTGAAGGAACGGGACAGGGAAAGACGTTCGAGCAGTACTTC	CASSEGTGQGKTFEQYF
14	TRBJ2-6	.	TRBV11-2	.	TGTGCCAGCAGGACATTATCTGGGGCCAACGTCCTGACTTTC	CASRTLSGANVLTF
14	TRBJ2-7	.	TRBV2	.	TGTGCCAGCAGTGAGTCCCCTGATACCTACGAGCAGTACTTC	CASSESPDTYEQYF
13	TRBJ1-2	.	TRBV30	.	TGTGCCTGGAGTATTAATCCGGGGGGTGGCTACACCTTC	CAWSINPGGGYTF
16	TRBJ2-7	.	TRBV11-2	.	TGTGCCAGCAGCTCCCTTCGGCAGGGAAGAACCTACGAGCAGTACTTC	CASSSLRQGRTYEQYF
12	TRBJ2-6	.	TRBV30	.	TGTGCCTGGAGCTCTGGGGCCAACGTCCTGACTTTC	CAWSSGANVLTF
15	TRBJ1-1	few	TRBV7-9	.	TGTGCCAGCAGCTTAACTAGGGATGGGGCGGCTGAAGCTTTCTTT	CASSLTRDGAAEAFF